This T cell receptor (beta chain) was captured by sequencing in a study of OX40 agonist ivuxolimab in advanced cancers. This CDR3 region has 15 residues. The count of this clone is one. Libraries were prepared by immunoSEQ multiplex PCR; TCRdb keeps only in-frame clonotypes and omits some of them. The data contain 65,000 to 90,000 clones, roughly nine tenths of them singletons. The TCR comes from an adult with an advanced solid tumor such as melanoma, head and neck, liver or kidney cancer. The chain carries TRBV21-1 and TRBJ2-7; TRBD2 is the table's D call, not checked against the DNA. TRBV21-1 is listed as a pseudogene. The sample in question was CD4+ or CD8+ T cells sorted from blood, obtained in a trial of the OX40 agonist ivuxolimab. The CDR3 sequence: CASNEGGEFFYEQYF. In DNA, the CDR3 is TGTGCCAGCAACGAGGGGGGGGAGTTCTTCTACGAGCAGTACTTC.